Below, 3 T cell receptor beta chains from the same sample are listed, as sequenced in a study of blood T cell repertoires in COVID-19. The assay was immunoSEQ multiplex PCR, and TCRdb's table has in-frame clones only and misses some. This sample yields 150,000 to 200,000 clones, of which roughly 90% are seen a single time; around 1.4% belongs to the top ten. The sequenced material came from peripheral blood. These receptors were taken from a woman between 50 and 59 years old with acute or convalescent COVID-19.

The chain is built from TRBV7-2 and TRBJ2-1; the match to TRBD2 covers 7 bases. V lost 4 bases to trimming and J lost 4 bases; unmatched junction nucleotides: 7. From germline, CDR1 is SGHTA and CDR2 FQGNSA. The CDR3 covers 15 residues. The CDR3 loop reads CASSWRLADYNEQFF. CDR3 DNA: TGTGCCAGCAGCTGGAGACTAGCAGATTACAATGAGCAGTTCTTC.

The chain combines TRBV29-1 with TRBJ2-5; 7 nucleotides agree with TRBD1. The CDR3 totals 13 residues. Germline V gene sequence: CDR1 SQVTM, CDR2 ANQGSEA. The junction had 9 bases not matched to a gene; V was cut back by 7 bases and J by 4 bases. The CDR3: CSAEEGAGETQYF. The CDR3 DNA reads TGCAGCGCAGAAGAGGGGGCGGGAGAGACCCAGTACTTC.

This chain joins TRBV7-2 and TRBJ2-7; 11 positions match TRBD2. The V gene end was trimmed by 3 bases and the J gene end by 5 bases; junction bases not matched to a gene: 9. There are 16 residues in the CDR3. CDR1 is SGHTA and CDR2 is FQGNSA in the germline V gene. In nucleotides, the CDR3 is TGTGCCAGCAGCTTGTGGGGGACTAGCGGCGCCCACGAGCAGTACTTC. Its protein is CASSLWGTSGAHEQYF.